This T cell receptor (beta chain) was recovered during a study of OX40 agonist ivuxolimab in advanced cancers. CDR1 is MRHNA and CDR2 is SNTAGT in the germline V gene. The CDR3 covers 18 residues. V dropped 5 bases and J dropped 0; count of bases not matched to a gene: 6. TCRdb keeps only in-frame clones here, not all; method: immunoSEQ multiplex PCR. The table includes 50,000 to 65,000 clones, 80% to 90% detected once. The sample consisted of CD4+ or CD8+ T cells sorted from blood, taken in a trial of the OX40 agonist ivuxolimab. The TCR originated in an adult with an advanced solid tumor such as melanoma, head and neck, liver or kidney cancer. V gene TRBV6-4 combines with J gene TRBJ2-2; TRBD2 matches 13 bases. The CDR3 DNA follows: TGTGCCAGCAGTCCGCGGACTAGCGGGAGTACGAACACCGGGGAGCTGTTTTTT. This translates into CASSPRTSGSTNTGELFF.